These T cell receptor beta chains were read from a single sample in a study of T cell responses to AZD1222 COVID-19 vaccine. Method: immunoSEQ multiplex PCR; TCRdb's copy keeps in-frame clones and lacks some. The data show some 130,000 clones, just under 95% seen once. The specimen comprised peripheral blood, sampled 28 days after the second AZD1222 dose. These receptors came from an adult who received the AZD1222 COVID-19 vaccine. CDR3s leave out the opening cysteine and the closing phenylalanine or tryptophan. For some rows the clone size is stated as once, few or many, or as a class when expanded; others skip it.

V gene	clone size	J gene	CDR3 length	CDR3 protein
TRBV9	NA	TRBJ1-2	14	ASSETSRGPNYGYT
TRBV5-5	NA	TRBJ1-1	16	ASSFGTGRSRWDTEAF
TRBV30	NA	TRBJ2-3	12	AWSVLQGGNTQY
TRBV2	NA	TRBJ1-3	15	ASSEALLFADGNTIY
TRBV5-1	NA	TRBJ1-4	13	ASSLEARTNEKLF
TRBV18	NA	TRBJ1-5	13	ASSLQGVGNQPQH
TRBV11-2	NA	TRBJ2-5	13	ASSSRGTDQETQY
TRBV7-9	NA	TRBJ1-2	10	ASTSDFSGYT
TRBV27	NA	TRBJ2-7	12	ASSWSRGASEQY
TRBV21-1	once	TRBJ1-5	13	ASSIQDRAWMPQH
TRBV18	NA	TRBJ1-2	12	ASSPDYRAYGYT
TRBV6-1	NA	TRBJ2-2	15	ASSELAGGLNTGELF
TRBV7-9	NA	TRBJ1-1	12	ASSHSGVYTEAF
TRBV7-2	NA	TRBJ2-7	15	ASTPSLTRGDQNEQY
TRBV6-5	NA	TRBJ1-5	12	ASPPRVSNQPQH
TRBV28	once	TRBJ1-1	10	ASRDMNTEAF
TRBV7-9	NA	TRBJ1-2	12	ASSTGTGLGGYT
TRBV4-1	once	TRBJ1-5	12	ASSQQGSREPQH
TRBV3-1/TRBV3-2	NA	TRBJ1-1	11	ASSPRGGTEAF
TRBV4-2	NA	TRBJ2-1	14	ASSPTGRSSYNEQF
TRBV9	few	TRBJ1-6	13	ASSVTGQFNSPLH
TRBV15	NA	TRBJ1-4	16	ATSRFPRGTAANEKLF
TRBV10-3	NA	TRBJ2-3	10	AGSGAGDTQY
TRBV12-3/TRBV12-4	once	TRBJ1-1	10	ASRGFDTEAF
TRBV6-5	once	TRBJ1-6	12	ASRQGAGNSPLH
TRBV6-6	few	TRBJ2-7	13	ASILSGAGSYEQY
TRBV7-2	NA	TRBJ2-3	11	AAGRGGSDTQY
TRBV12-3/TRBV12-4	NA	TRBJ2-7	10	ASSLDAYEQY
TRBV19	NA	TRBJ1-2	14	ASSIDLAGSGYGYT
TRBV6-5	NA	TRBJ2-3	13	ASRYSGTGKDTQY
TRBV28	NA	TRBJ1-6	13	ASRLRDRDHSPLH
TRBV27	NA	TRBJ1-6	14	ASTVLGTGLKSPLH
TRBV19	NA	TRBJ1-2	11	ASRDTRGYGYT
TRBV9	NA	TRBJ2-7	12	ASSVGVAVWEQY
TRBV10-3	NA	TRBJ1-1	13	AISEGQGGFTEAF
TRBV10-3	NA	TRBJ1-6	12	AISVEGPDSPLH
TRBV2	NA	TRBJ1-1	14	ASRPLTETMNTEAF
TRBV15	NA	TRBJ2-3	10	ATSRVMHTQY
TRBV6-5	NA	TRBJ1-1	11	ASSLSRDTEAF
TRBV28	NA	TRBJ1-6	15	ASSSIHRGPYNSPLH
TRBV7-9	NA	TRBJ2-1	9	ASSPDIQQF
TRBV7-9	NA	TRBJ1-2	13	ASSLKSALSYGYT
TRBV12-3/TRBV12-4	NA	TRBJ1-2	11	ASSFDSDYGYT
TRBV6-5	NA	TRBJ2-7	14	ASSYVIGTGAYEQY
TRBV12-3/TRBV12-4	NA	TRBJ1-1	10	ASSLERYEAF
TRBV6-5	NA	TRBJ1-1	12	ASTRTGANTEAF
TRBV7-3	few	TRBJ2-1	11	ASSPQREAEQF
TRBV7-9	NA	TRBJ2-1	11	ASTIAGANEQF
TRBV19	NA	TRBJ1-1	13	ASSFGAGGFTEAF
TRBV16	few	TRBJ1-1	10	ASSQSTREAF
TRBV5-1	NA	TRBJ1-3	12	ASGQGTSGNTIY
TRBV2	NA	TRBJ2-7	11	ASSEQGRYEQY